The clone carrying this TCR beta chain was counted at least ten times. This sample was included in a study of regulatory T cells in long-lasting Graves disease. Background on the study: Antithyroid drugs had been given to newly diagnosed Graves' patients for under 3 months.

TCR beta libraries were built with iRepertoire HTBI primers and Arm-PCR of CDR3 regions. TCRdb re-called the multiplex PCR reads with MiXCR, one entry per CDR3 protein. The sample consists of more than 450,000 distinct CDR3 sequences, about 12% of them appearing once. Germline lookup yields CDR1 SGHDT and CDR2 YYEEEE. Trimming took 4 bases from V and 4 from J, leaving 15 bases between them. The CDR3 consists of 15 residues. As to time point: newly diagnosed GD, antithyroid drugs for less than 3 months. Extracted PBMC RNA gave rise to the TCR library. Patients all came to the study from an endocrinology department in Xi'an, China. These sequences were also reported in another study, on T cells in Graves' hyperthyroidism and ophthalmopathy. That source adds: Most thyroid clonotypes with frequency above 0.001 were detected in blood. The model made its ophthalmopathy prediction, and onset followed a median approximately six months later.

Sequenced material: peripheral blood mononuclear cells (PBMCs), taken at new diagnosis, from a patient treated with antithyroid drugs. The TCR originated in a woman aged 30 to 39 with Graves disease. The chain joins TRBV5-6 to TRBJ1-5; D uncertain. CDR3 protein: CASSVGWSGNQPQHF. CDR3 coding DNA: TGTGCCAGCAGCGTGGGGTGGTCCGGAAATCAGCCCCAGCATTTT.